Each of the 27 T cell receptor beta chains below was sequenced from the same sample in a study of blood T cell repertoires in COVID-19. Assay: immunoSEQ multiplex PCR; the TCRdb copy retains only in-frame clones and omits some. The top ten clones hold more than 25% of a sample with over 75,000 clones, around 86% of them seen once. The source material was peripheral blood. The receptor set was obtained from a human donor in a cohort sampled during active COVID-19.

This clone was recorded once. This sequence joins TRBV3-1 (or the pseudogene TRBV3-2) and TRBJ1-5; no definite D call. The CDR3 covers 13 residues. From germline, CDR1 is LGHDT and CDR2 YNNKEL (reference sequence). Trimming took 3 bases from V and 7 from J, leaving 10 bases between them. The CDR3 DNA reads as TGTGCCAGCAGCCAGTCGAGAGGGCAGCCCCAGCATTTT. It translates to CASSQSRGQPQHF.

This chain joins TRBV19 and TRBJ1-5; D possibly corresponds to TRBD1 (6 bases). Germline V gene data show CDR1 as LNHDA and CDR2 as SQIVND (reference sequence). V was trimmed by 7 bases and J by 2 bases, leaving 18 bases between them. The CDR3 contains 16 residues. The CDR3 region has the DNA TGTGCCAGTAAGTCGGGGCAGGGGTTTGGCAATCAGCCCCAGCATTTT. It specifies CASKSGQGFGNQPQHF.

This CDR3 is CASTGQADSYNEQFF. The CDR3 nucleotides read TGTGCCAGTACGGGACAGGCGGATTCCTACAATGAGCAGTTCTTC. The rearrangement links TRBV27 to TRBJ2-1; 8 nucleotides line up with TRBD1. The V gene's germline CDR1 is MNHEY and CDR2 SMNVEV (reference sequence). Germline trimming cut 9 bases from V and 1 base from J; bases unmatched to any gene: 8. The CDR3 is 15 residues long.

J is TRBJ2-4 and V is TRBV29-1; D possibly corresponds to TRBD1 (6 bases). The CDR3 consists of 13 residues. The germline gives CDR1 SQVTM, CDR2 ANQGSEA. Deletions cut 8 bases from V and 2 bases from J, with 13 bases between. The CDR3 DNA reads as TGCAGCACCGCAACAGGGACCAAAAACATTCAGTACTTC. Translation gives CSTATGTKNIQYF. The full variable domain, completed using reference TRBV29-1 and TRBJ2-4, is SAVISQKPSRDICQRGTSLTIQCQVDSQVTMMFWYRQQPGQSLTLIATANQGSEATYESGFVIDKFPISRPNLTFSTLTVSNMSPEDSSIYLCSTATGTKNIQYFGAGTRLSVL.

The V call is TRBV6-5, the J call TRBJ1-1; D unclear. The V gene lost 5 bases and the J gene lost 6 bases, with 13 bases spanning the gap. The CDR3 has 13 residues. CDR1 is MNHEY, CDR2 SVGAGI, per germline. As DNA, the CDR3 is TGTGCCAGCAGTCTGGACTCCGGCGCTGAAGCTTTCTTT. Translating it yields CASSLDSGAEAFF.

The DNA of the CDR3 is TGTGCCAGCAGCCCCGGACAGCGCCAGCCCCAGCATTTT. Its translation is CASSPGQRQPQHF. The genes are TRBV5-8 and TRBJ1-5; D might be TRBD1 (6 bases). The V end lost 4 bases, the J end lost 7 bases, and 12 bases lay between the germline ends. The CDR3 consists of 13 residues. Germline CDR1 reads SGHTS; CDR2 reads YDEGEE.

The CDR3 loop reads CASSSPNSGRAIETQYF. The CDR3 DNA reads as TGTGCCAGCAGCTCCCCTAATAGCGGGAGGGCCATCGAGACCCAGTACTTC. The V gene is TRBV7-2, the J gene TRBJ2-5, with 11 positions matching TRBD2. The CDR3 consists of 17 residues. CDR1 and CDR2 from the germline V gene are SGHTA and FQGNSA. The J segment lost 5 bases and the V segment lost 4 bases, leaving 12 bases of the junction unmatched.

The chain has TRBV4-1 and TRBJ2-1; 11 bases are a match to TRBD2. Losses at the gene ends were 5 bases for V and 4 bases for J; bases not matched to a gene: 7. Germline V gene sequence: CDR1 MGHRA, CDR2 YSYEKL. The CDR3 is 16 residues long. CDR3 nucleotides: TGCGCCAGCAGCGTGTTACTAGCGGGGGTGTACAATGAGCAGTTCTTC. Its protein product is CASSVLLAGVYNEQFF.

A single count supports this clone. V and J are TRBV7-9 and TRBJ2-1; possible D gene TRBD2, 5 bases. The CDR3 is made up of 15 amino acids. V gave up 2 bases and J gave up 10 bases, with 18 bases separating them. In germline, CDR1 is SEHNR, CDR2 FQNEAQ (reference sequence). CDR3 nucleotides: TGTGCCAGCAGCTTACTCGTGGGAGCCGCGGCGGAGCAGTTCTTC. Protein: CASSLLVGAAAEQFF. Full variable domain (missing parts from reference TRBV7-9 and TRBJ2-1): DTGVSQNPRHKITKRGQNVTFRCDPISEHNRLYWYRQTLGQGPEFLTYFQNEAQLEKSRLLSDRFSAERPKGSFSTLEIQRTEQGDSAMYLCASSLLVGAAAEQFFGPGTRLTVL.

This clone occurred a few times. The genes are TRBV6-2 or TRBV6-3 and TRBJ2-1, with 8 bases identical to TRBD1. The CDR3 is made up of 15 amino acids. The germline gives CDR1 MNHEY, CDR2 SVGEGT. The trim removed 4 bases at V and 6 bases at J, leaving 8 bases unmatched. The CDR3 sequence: CASSSPEGQVNEQFF. The CDR3 bases are TGTGCCAGCAGTTCTCCAGAGGGACAGGTCAATGAGCAGTTCTTC.

The rearrangement uses TRBV30 and TRBJ1-2; TRBD1 aligns across 10 bases. The germline V gene encodes CDR1 GTSNPN and CDR2 SVGIG (reference sequence). This CDR3 has 13 residues. V lost 4 bases, J lost 8 bases, and 7 bases stayed unmatched. CDR3 loop: CAWKGQGKEGYTF. The CDR3 bases are TGTGCCTGGAAGGGACAGGGGAAGGAGGGCTACACCTTC. The full variable domain, with the rest looked up from reference TRBV30 and TRBJ1-2, is SQTIHQWPATLVQPVGSPLSLECTVEGTSNPNLYWYRQAAGRGLQLLFYSVGIGQISSEVPQNLSASRPQDRQFILSSKKLLLSDSGFYLCAWKGQGKEGYTFGSGTRLTVV.

The V and J genes are TRBV18 and TRBJ1-2, with D tentatively TRBD1 (5 bases). V lost 2 bases and J lost 3, with 7 bases in between. This CDR3 has 13 residues. Germline values: CDR1 KGHSH, CDR2 LQKENI. CDR3 region: CASSPETDYGYTF. The CDR3, as DNA: TGTGCCAGCTCACCAGAGACAGACTATGGCTACACCTTC.

The chain uses TRBV27 and TRBJ2-5, with 10 nucleotides matching TRBD2. This CDR3 is 17 amino acids long. The trim removed 5 bases at V and 1 base at J, leaving 10 bases unmatched. From germline, CDR1 is MNHEY and CDR2 SMNVEV (reference sequence). The CDR3 DNA reads TGTGCCAGCAGTATGCGCCGAGTAGCGGGGGGCCAAGAGACCCAGTACTTC. This sequence encodes CASSMRRVAGGQETQYF.

Regarding this clone: The junction and the germline gene differ at one end; a read error may be behind it. The J gene is TRBJ1-3, the V gene TRBV9; D perhaps matches TRBD1 (6 bases). From germline, CDR1 is SGDLS and CDR2 YYNGEE. The CDR3 loop spans 11 amino acids. The DNA of the CDR3 is TGTGCCAGCAGCTCACAGGGTTTATCTCATTTT. Residues: CASSSQGLSHF.

The rearrangement joins TRBV3-1 (or the pseudogene TRBV3-2) to TRBJ2-1; D is perhaps TRBD1 (7 bases). This CDR3 comprises 18 residues. The V and J ends lost 2 bases and 7 bases respectively, with 24 bases between them. Germline V gene sequence: CDR1 LGHDT, CDR2 YNNKEL (reference sequence). The CDR3 region is CASSQTGGGRALGNEQFF. The DNA of the CDR3 is TGTGCCAGCAGCCAAACCGGAGGGGGCAGGGCGTTGGGGAATGAGCAGTTCTTC.

A single count supports this clone. The rearrangement uses TRBV5-6 and TRBJ2-1; tentative D call: TRBD2 (6 bases). Germline V gene data show CDR1 as SGHDT and CDR2 as YYEEEE. The CDR3 length is 14 residues. The V end was cut by 2 bases, the J end by 2 bases, with 8 bases between. The CDR3 sequence: CASSFAGTYNEQFF. As DNA, the CDR3 is TGTGCCAGCAGCTTCGCGGGAACCTACAATGAGCAGTTCTTC.

This sequence joins TRBV30 and TRBJ2-3; a weak D match, TRBD2 (6 bases). Germline CDR1 and CDR2: GTSNPN and SVGIG (reference sequence). Trimming cost V 4 bases and J 4 bases, with 12 bases left between them. The CDR3 length is 13 residues. The CDR3 sequence: CAWNSGVADTQYF. CDR3 in DNA: TGTGCCTGGAACTCGGGAGTAGCAGATACGCAGTATTTT.

The chain uses TRBV29-1 and TRBJ1-1; possibly TRBD1 for D (6 bases). Germline V gene data show CDR1 as SQVTM and CDR2 as ANQGSEA. V gave up 8 bases and J gave up 4 bases, with 17 bases separating them. CDR3 length: 13 amino acids. DNA for the CDR3: TGCAGCTCAAAGTTACAGGGTGGCACTGAAGCTTTCTTT. The encoded protein is CSSKLQGGTEAFF.

The rearrangement uses TRBV18 and TRBJ1-6, with 9 bases fitting TRBD1. The CDR3 spans 14 residues. CDR1 is KGHSH and CDR2 is LQKENI in the germline V gene. J was trimmed by 7 bases and V by 3 bases; bases with no gene match: 1. Written as DNA, the CDR3 is TGTGCCAGCTCACCGACAGGGGGAAATTCACCCCTCCACTTT. Protein: CASSPTGGNSPLHF.

For this clone: Different DNA sequences within this sample yield the same CDR3. The CDR3 nucleotides read TGTGCCAGTAGTTCGAGACAGGGACTGAACACTGAAGCTTTCTTT. It is translated as CASSSRQGLNTEAFF. The V call is TRBV19, the J call TRBJ1-1, with 7 bases lining up with TRBD1. The CDR3 has 15 residues. Germline CDR1 reads LNHDA; CDR2 reads SQIVND (reference sequence). V shed 5 bases and J 0 bases; nucleotides not matched to a gene: 6.

The chain combines TRBV19 with TRBJ1-4, with TRBD1 matching 9 bases. V lost 6 bases, J lost 8 bases, and 7 bases stayed unmatched. The CDR3 is 14 residues long. The germline CDR1 and CDR2 sequences are LNHDA and SQIVND (reference sequence). The CDR3 DNA is TGTGCCAGTAGCCTACAGGGGGCAAAGGAAAAACTGTTTTTT. Amino acids: CASSLQGAKEKLFF.

The chain couples TRBV27 to TRBJ2-3; 7 nucleotides match TRBD2. This CDR3 has 18 residues. V gave up 5 bases and J gave up 4 bases; unmatched junction bases: 18. CDR1 is MNHEY, CDR2 SMNVEV, per germline (reference sequence). This CDR3 is CASSPRVLLAGVPDTQYF. In nucleotides, the CDR3 is TGTGCCAGCAGTCCCCGTGTCCTGCTTGCGGGGGTCCCAGATACGCAGTATTTT.

The chain joins TRBV10-3 to TRBJ1-1; 8 nucleotides match TRBD1. V lost 3 bases, J lost 5 bases, and 5 bases stayed unmatched. The CDR3 is made up of 14 amino acids. Germline V CDR1 and CDR2: ENHRY, SYGVKD. The CDR3 is CAISDYRGSTEAFF. CDR3 DNA sequence: TGTGCCATCAGTGACTACAGGGGGTCGACTGAAGCTTTCTTT.

A note on this clone: The sample has other DNA sequences that encode this CDR3 too. The CDR3 spells CSVAGGSYNEQFF. Here the CDR3 DNA reads TGCAGCGTTGCCGGGGGATCCTACAATGAGCAGTTCTTC. The chain uses TRBV29-1 and TRBJ2-1; the D gene is possibly TRBD2 (6 bases). This CDR3 region has 13 residues. With 4 bases removed from V and 1 base from J, the gap between germline ends came to 8 bases. CDR1 SQVTM and CDR2 ANQGSEA come from the germline V gene.

The chain combines TRBV5-1 with TRBJ1-4, with 8 bases aligning to TRBD1. J gave up 7 bases and V 2 bases, and 4 bases lay outside the gene matches. CDR3 length: 14 residues. Germline V gene lookup returns CDR1 SGHRS and CDR2 YFSETQ. The CDR3 DNA sequence: TGCGCCAGCAGCTTAGGCGGACAGGGTGAAAAACTGTTTTTT. As protein: CASSLGGQGEKLFF.

The chain carries TRBV7-2 and TRBJ2-1, with a tentative D call TRBD2 (5 bases). Trimming took off 6 bases at V and 0 bases at J, with 9 bases between the two ends. The CDR3 contains 14 residues. The germline V gene has CDR1 SGHTA and CDR2 FQGNSA. CDR3 amino acids: CASRNSGSYNEQFF. CDR3 bases: TGTGCCAGCAGAAACAGCGGCTCCTACAATGAGCAGTTCTTC. Full variable domain (rest looked up from reference TRBV7-2 and TRBJ2-1): GAGVSQSPSNKVTEKGKDVELRCDPISGHTALYWYRQSLGQGLEFLIYFQGNSAPDKSGLPSDRFSAERTGGSVSTLTIQRTQQEDSAVYLCASRNSGSYNEQFFGPGTRLTVL.

The chain employs TRBV13 and TRBJ1-6; D remains unclear. CDR3 size: 14 residues. Trimming cost V 5 bases and J 7 bases, with 12 bases left between them. The V gene's germline CDR1 is PRHDT and CDR2 FYEKMQ (reference sequence). CDR3 nucleotide sequence: TGTGCCAGCAGCCTTCGCTTCGGGAATTCACCCCTCCACTTT. Translating gives CASSLRFGNSPLHF.